Listed below are T cell receptor beta chains from one sample, sequenced in a study of blood T cell repertoires in COVID-19. Using immunoSEQ multiplex PCR, the repertoire was profiled, and TCRdb retains in-frame clones only, with some absent. Found here are 40,000 to 55,000 clones, under 85% of them singletons; the top ten hold over 15%. The specimen was peripheral blood. Receptor source: a man in his forties with acute or convalescent COVID-19. The CDR3 runs from the conserved cysteine through the conserved F or W. D genes are given only for firm matches. A clone size is listed for some rows: how often the clone was seen (once, few, many), or a class if it is expanded.

D gene | clone size | J gene | V gene | CDR3 protein | CDR3 DNA
. | . | TRBJ2-2 | TRBV19 | CASRQGNTGELFF | TGTGCCAGTAGACAGGGGAACACCGGGGAGCTGTTTTTT
. | . | TRBJ1-4 | TRBV21-1 | CASSPKPGTALQKLFF | TGTGCCAGCAGCCCAAAACCGGGGACAGCCCTCCAAAAACTGTTTTTT
TRBD1 | . | TRBJ1-5 | TRBV19 | CASGTGNQPQHF | TGTGCCAGCGGGACAGGGAATCAGCCCCAGCATTTT
TRBD2 | once | TRBJ2-3 | TRBV9 | CASSVVASGGSGDTQYF | TGTGCCAGCAGCGTAGTGGCTAGCGGGGGTTCAGGGGATACGCAGTATTTT
TRBD2 | few | TRBJ2-2 | TRBV7-6 | CASSLGGLAGGKLDRELFF | TGTGCCAGCAGCTTAGGAGGGCTAGCGGGGGGAAAACTTGACCGGGAGCTGTTTTTT
TRBD2 | once | TRBJ2-4 | TRBV6-1 | CASSVGTSGAKNIQYF | TGTGCCAGCAGTGTAGGGACTAGCGGGGCCAAAAACATTCAGTACTTC
TRBD2 | . | TRBJ2-7 | TRBV6-5 | CASRSVGGKSYEQYF | TGTGCCAGCAGATCCGTCGGGGGGAAATCCTACGAGCAGTACTTC
. | . | TRBJ1-1 | TRBV27 | CASSFRGINTEAFF | TGTGCCAGCAGTTTCAGGGGTATTAACACTGAAGCTTTCTTT
. | . | TRBJ1-3 | TRBV19 | CASSIAGSGNTIYF | TGTGCCAGTAGTATCGCAGGGTCTGGAAACACCATATATTTT
. | few | TRBJ2-5 | TRBV7-2 | CASSLGPAETQYF | TGTGCCAGCAGCTTAGGGCCTGCAGAGACCCAGTACTTC
TRBD1 | . | TRBJ1-2 | TRBV5-5 | CASSLLVSGGYGYTF | TGTGCCAGCAGCTTGCTGGTGTCAGGGGGCTATGGCTACACCTTC
TRBD1 | . | TRBJ1-3 | TRBV10-3 | CAIGTGGRNTIYF | TGTGCCATCGGCACAGGGGGGAGAAACACCATATATTTT
. | . | TRBJ1-6 | TRBV9 | CASSVGPGAGSPLHF | TGTGCCAGCAGCGTAGGGCCAGGGGCAGGTTCACCCCTCCACTTT
TRBD1 | . | TRBJ1-2 | TRBV19 | CASSTPGQGAGYGYTF | TGTGCCAGTAGTACTCCCGGACAGGGGGCCGGCTATGGCTACACCTTC
TRBD1 | . | TRBJ1-6 | TRBV7-9 | CASSRDRDVSPLHF | TGTGCCAGCAGCCGGGACAGGGACGTTTCACCCCTCCACTTT
. | . | TRBJ2-1 | TRBV24-1 | CATSDSHRRGNEQFF | TGTGCCACCAGTGATTCACATCGGAGGGGCAATGAGCAGTTCTTC
TRBD1 | . | TRBJ1-4 | TRBV5-4 | CASSLGDRGREKLFF | TGTGCCAGCAGCTTGGGGGACAGGGGACGAGAAAAACTGTTTTTT
TRBD1 | . | TRBJ2-1 | TRBV18 | CASSPNRGTYNEQFF | TGTGCCAGCTCACCAAACAGGGGCACCTACAATGAGCAGTTCTTC
. | . | TRBJ1-2 | TRBV3-1/TRBV3-2 | CASTPQNTNYGYTF | TGTGCCAGCACCCCACAGAATACTAACTATGGCTACACCTTC
TRBD2 | few | TRBJ2-1 | TRBV5-1 | CASSPKPLAGANNEQFF | TGCGCCAGCAGCCCAAAACCTTTAGCGGGGGCCAACAATGAGCAGTTCTTC
TRBD2 | . | TRBJ2-7 | TRBV5-4 | CASSRGGAAREQYF | TGTGCCAGCAGTCGGGGGGGGGCAGCAAGAGAGCAGTACTTC
. | once | TRBJ2-6 | TRBV5-1 | CASSPGAGANVLTF | TGCGCCAGCAGCCCCGGAGCTGGGGCCAACGTCCTGACTTTC
TRBD2 | . | TRBJ2-1 | TRBV5-1 | CASSSPPGGNYNEQFF | TGCGCCAGCAGCTCCCCGCCCGGGGGGAACTACAATGAGCAGTTCTTC
TRBD1 | . | TRBJ2-2 | TRBV9 | CASSVATGDTGELFF | TGTGCCAGCAGCGTAGCTACAGGGGATACCGGGGAGCTGTTTTTT
. | few | TRBJ1-4 | TRBV6-1 | CASSERMWQSNEKLFF | TGTGCCAGCAGTGAGAGGATGTGGCAGAGTAATGAAAAACTGTTTTTT
. | few | TRBJ1-2 | TRBV11-2 | CASSVSSTGIPGYTF | TGTGCCAGCAGCGTTAGTTCAACAGGGATTCCTGGCTACACCTTC
TRBD1 | . | TRBJ1-6 | TRBV30 | CASRQPDRATYNSPLHF | TGTGCCTCCCGACAGCCGGACAGGGCAACCTATAATTCACCCCTCCACTTT
TRBD1 | . | TRBJ2-3 | TRBV25-1 | CATRTGLSTDTQYF | TGTGCCACCAGGACAGGACTTAGCACAGATACGCAGTATTTT
. | . | TRBJ1-4 | TRBV7-9 | CASSLNLQMNEKLFF | TGTGCCAGCAGCTTAAATCTACAGATGAATGAAAAACTGTTTTTT
. | . | TRBJ2-5 | TRBV9 | CASSVGAQETQYF | TGTGCCAGCAGCGTAGGAGCCCAAGAGACCCAGTACTTC
TRBD1 | . | TRBJ1-6 | TRBV24-1 | CATKGQGFTPLHF | TGTGCCACCAAGGGACAGGGTTTTACACCCCTCCACTTT
TRBD1 | . | TRBJ1-5 | TRBV6-1 | CASSARDRGGNQPQHF | TGTGCCAGCAGTGCACGGGACAGGGGGGGAAATCAGCCCCAGCATTTT
. | few | TRBJ1-4 | TRBV6-5 | CASRSTGRNEKLFF | TGTGCCAGCAGGTCGACAGGCCGTAATGAAAAACTGTTTTTT
. | . | TRBJ1-1 | TRBV2 | CASAQDQNTEAFF | TGTGCCAGCGCACAGGACCAGAACACTGAAGCTTTCTTT
. | . | TRBJ2-3 | TRBV24-1 | CATREQGRTDTQYF | TGTGCCACCAGAGAACAGGGTCGCACAGATACGCAGTATTTT